This T cell receptor (beta chain) derives from a study of persistence of HIV-infected CD4 T cells. Anti-CD3/anti-CD28 beads served as a nonspecific positive control stimulus. Sorting of responding CD4+ T cells relied on upregulated CD40 ligand together with CD69. Before stimulation, PBMCs underwent CD8+ T cell depletion. The libraries were made with immunoSEQ version 4 in survey mode. The assay was immunoSEQ multiplex PCR, and TCRdb's table has in-frame clones only and misses some. The data contain approximately 46,000 clones, 90% of them seen just once; the ten biggest clones take up 2.5% to 4%. Details on this clone: What it binds is not known.

V gave up 0 bases and J gave up 8 bases, with 15 bases separating them. Germline CDR1 and CDR2: SGHNT and YYREEE (reference sequence). The CDR3 length is 15 residues. The chain carries TRBV5-4 and TRBJ1-5; unclear D gene. Sample: CD4+ T cells sorted from PBMCs after roughly 19-hour stimulation, taken from a patient who received antiretroviral therapy. The receptor comes from an adult woman with HIV who was CMV-seropositive. DNA of the CDR3: TGTGCCAGCAGCTTGGGCGGGAGGGCCGAGGAGCCCCAGCATTTT. Translating gives CASSLGGRAEEPQHF.